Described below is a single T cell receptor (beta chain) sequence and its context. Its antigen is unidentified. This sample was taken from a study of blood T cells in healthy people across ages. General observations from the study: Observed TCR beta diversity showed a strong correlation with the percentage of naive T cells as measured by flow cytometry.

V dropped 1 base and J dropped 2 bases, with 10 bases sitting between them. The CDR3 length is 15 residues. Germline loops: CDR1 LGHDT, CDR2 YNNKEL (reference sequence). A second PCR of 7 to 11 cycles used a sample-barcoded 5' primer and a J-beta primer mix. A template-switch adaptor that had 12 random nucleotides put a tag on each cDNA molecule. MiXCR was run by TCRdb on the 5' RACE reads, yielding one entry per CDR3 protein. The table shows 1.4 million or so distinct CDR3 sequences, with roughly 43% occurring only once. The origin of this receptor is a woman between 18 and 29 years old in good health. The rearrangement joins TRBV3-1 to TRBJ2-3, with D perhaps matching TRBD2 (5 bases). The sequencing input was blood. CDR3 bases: TGTGCCAGCAGCCAAGCGAGACTAAACACAGATACGCAGTATTTT. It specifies CASSQARLNTDTQYF.